These 14 T cell receptor beta chains were all obtained from the same sample, sequenced in a study of patients and donors after allogeneic stem cell transplantation (dated by TCRdb to 2018 to 2021). To prepare the library, RT-PCR was applied. TCRdb shows the sequencer as NextSeq 550. The public reads were reanalyzed by TCRdb: fastp trimming at Q25, MiXCR alignment, in-frame beta chains only. Entries that share a CDR3 protein sequence are merged under the most common genes and DNA. The sample table records about 1,600 distinct CDR3 sequences; about 6.8% of these occur just once. Less than 20% of the sample rests with the top ten. The sample was blood, either unsorted or a sorted T cell fraction (not recorded which). Receptors originate from a human donor who was either an allogeneic HSCT recipient or a stem cell or donor lymphocyte infusion donor (not recorded which). It is not recorded whose cells these are; they may come from a transplant donor.

Within the sample, this clonotype is medium-sized. The CDR3 protein is CASSLRDTGNTIYF. The CDR3 DNA follows: TGTGCCAGCAGCTTAAGGGACACAGGAAACACCATATATTTT. The chain is built from TRBV5-4 and TRBJ1-3; tentatively, D is TRBD1 (6 bases). Germline-derived CDR1 and CDR2 are SGHNT and YYREEE (reference sequence). V was pared by 2 bases and J by 4 bases, with 10 bases between. The CDR3 covers 14 residues.

This clonotype rates as medium-sized (0.01 to 0.1%). The chain links TRBV11-1 to TRBJ1-1; D not resolved. CDR1 and CDR2 from the germline V gene are SGHAT and FQDESV (reference sequence). Trimming took 0 bases from V and 8 from J, leaving 7 bases between them. This CDR3 has 12 amino acids. DNA of the CDR3: TGTGCCAGCAGCTTAGCTACAGAAGAAGCTTTCTTT. Protein: CASSLATEEAFF.

This chain links TRBV6-4 with TRBJ2-3, with D possibly TRBD2 on 5 matching bases. Trimming took off 5 bases at V and 3 bases at J, with 9 bases between the two ends. Germline CDR1 MRHNA, CDR2 SNTAGT. The CDR3 is 13 residues long. The CDR3: CASSPGLTDTQYF. CDR3 DNA: TGTGCCAGCAGTCCCGGACTGACAGATACGCAGTATTTT.

The gene calls are TRBV5-1 and TRBJ2-5; D unclear. The V gene lost 4 bases and the J gene lost 2 bases, with 9 bases spanning the gap. Germline-derived CDR1 and CDR2 are SGHRS and YFSETQ. CDR3 size: 13 residues. Here the CDR3 reads CASSRTEQETQYF. DNA for the CDR3: TGCGCCAGCAGCCGTACGGAACAAGAGACCCAGTACTTC.

The chain recombines TRBV12-3 or TRBV12-4 with TRBJ2-4; D unclear. The CDR3 is 10 amino acids. Trimming took off 8 bases at V and 7 bases at J, with 6 bases between the two ends. The DNA of the CDR3 is TGTGCCAGCGGTGACAACATTCAGTACTTC. Translation: CASGDNIQYF.

This clonotype was picked up a small number of times. In DNA form, the CDR3 reads TGTGCCATCTCAGGGGTCAGAGAGACCCAGTACTTC. Translated, it gives CAISGVRETQYF. V usage is TRBV10-3 and J usage is TRBJ2-5, with a possible D match to TRBD1 (6 bases). CDR3 length: 12 residues. The ends were cut back, 8 bases at V and 4 bases at J, with 11 bases in the middle. Germline values: CDR1 ENHRY, CDR2 SYGVKD.

This clonotype ranks as medium-sized (0.01 to 0.1%). V and J are TRBV3-1 and TRBJ2-1, with TRBD2 matching 10 bases. Germline values: CDR1 LGHDT, CDR2 YNNKEL (reference sequence). J gave up 9 bases and V 4 bases, and 12 bases lay outside the gene matches. This CDR3 is built from 16 residues. The CDR3, as DNA: TGTGCCAGCAGCCTCCAGGCTAGCGGGGGACCCTTTGAGCAGTTCTTC. This sequence encodes CASSLQASGGPFEQFF.

This clonotype was seen more than once but under ten times. This chain links TRBV20-1 with TRBJ2-5; no firm D call. With 1 base removed from V and 4 bases from J, the gap between germline ends came to 7 bases. CDR1 and CDR2 (germline): DFQATT, SNEGSKA (reference sequence). The CDR3 is 12 residues long. CDR3 bases: TGCAGTGCTAGAGTAGGTGGAGAGACCCAGTACTTC. Amino acids: CSARVGGETQYF.

This clonotype is medium-sized by share. The chain couples TRBV6-1 to TRBJ2-3; 8 bases agree with TRBD1. The V gene end was trimmed by 1 base and the J gene end by 1 base; junction bases not matched to a gene: 4. CDR3 length: 16 amino acids. Germline loops: CDR1 MNHNS, CDR2 SASEGT. The CDR3 loop reads CASSEEPGQGTDTQYF. For the CDR3, the DNA is TGTGCCAGCAGTGAAGAGCCGGGACAGGGCACAGATACGCAGTATTTT.

The rearrangement joins TRBV29-1 to TRBJ2-5; no clear D. The germline V gene encodes CDR1 SQVTM and CDR2 ANQGSEA. V was cut by 7 bases and J by 4 bases, with 16 bases left in between. This CDR3 has 13 amino acids. CDR3 sequence (DNA): TGCAGCGCAGCCGGGTGGGTCCGAGAGACCCAGTACTTC. Residues: CSAAGWVRETQYF.

V and J are TRBV6-1 and TRBJ2-1, with unresolved D. Germline-derived CDR1 and CDR2 are MNHNS and SASEGT. This CDR3 contains 11 residues. Trimming pared 4 bases from V and 4 bases from J, leaving 2 bases between. The CDR3 DNA sequence: TGTGCCAGCAGTGTTTACAATGAGCAGTTCTTC. Translating it yields CASSVYNEQFF.

In its sample, this clonotype is medium-sized (0.01 to 0.1%). An end of the junction does not agree with germline; a read error may underlie this. The chain couples TRBV18 to TRBJ1-1, with D uncertain. Germline V gene lookup returns CDR1 KGHSH and CDR2 LQKENI. This CDR3 spans 14 amino acids. The chain's CDR3 is CASSPRAENTEAFF. The CDR3 DNA follows: TGTGCCAGCTCTCCACGGGCAGAGAACACTGAAGCTTTCTTT.

This clonotype ranks as medium-sized. V usage is TRBV6-2 or TRBV6-3 and J usage is TRBJ2-1; no definite D call. The CDR3 is made up of 13 amino acids. Germline CDR1 and CDR2: MNHEY and SVGEGT. V lost 0 bases and J lost 12, with 12 bases in between. CDR3 sequence reads: CASSYSARSGQFF. Written as DNA, the CDR3 is TGTGCCAGCAGTTACTCTGCCCGCTCCGGGCAGTTCTTC.

V usage is TRBV20-1 and J usage is TRBJ2-7; the D gene is possibly TRBD2 (7 bases). Germline V gene lookup returns CDR1 DFQATT and CDR2 SNEGSKA (reference sequence). The CDR3 totals 11 residues. V dropped 7 bases and J dropped 4 bases, with 11 bases sitting between them. The CDR3 sequence is CSVGRGYEQYF. CDR3 bases: TGCAGTGTTGGGAGGGGGTACGAGCAGTACTTC.